The present T cell receptor beta chain was sequenced within a study of CD8+ T cells in alopecia areata. Study background: A regimen of oral tofacitinib, 5 to 10 mg twice daily, was given to treated patients. For 6 to 18 months, tofacitinib was taken, and 6 months off drug followed. Notes on the study in general: Many expanded lesional clones remained in scalp and blood on tofacitinib.

cDNA prepared by RNA extraction and subsequent reverse transcription served as the template for sequencing. The assay was immunoSEQ multiplex PCR, and TCRdb's table has in-frame clones only and misses some. The table lists some 170,000 clones, 50% to 65% of them singletons. V was clipped by 0 bases and J by 4 bases, with 11 bases between them. The CDR3 spans 15 residues. Germline CDR1 SGHDT, CDR2 YYEEEE. This clone has only one observation. The target antigen is unknown. Treatment meaning: oral pan-JAK inhibitor, 5-10 mg twice daily. Patients with alopecia areata provided lesional scalp punch biopsies as well as peripheral blood.

The chain has TRBV5-6 and TRBJ2-1; no firm D call. This clonotype originated in a human donor with alopecia areata. The source was CD8+ T cells sorted from blood, collected at week 24, from a patient treated with tofacitinib. The CDR3 nucleotides are TGTGCCAGCAGCTTGGCTACGGTACTTTACAATGAGCAGTTCTTC. As protein: CASSLATVLYNEQFF.